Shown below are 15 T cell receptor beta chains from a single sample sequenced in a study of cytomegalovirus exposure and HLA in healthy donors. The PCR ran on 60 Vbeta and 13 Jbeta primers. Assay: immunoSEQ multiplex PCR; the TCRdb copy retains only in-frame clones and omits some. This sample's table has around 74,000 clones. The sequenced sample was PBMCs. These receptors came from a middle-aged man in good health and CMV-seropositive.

The CDR3 loop reads CASGLGLAGDETQYF. The CDR3 nucleotides are TGTGCTAGTGGTTTGGGACTAGCGGGAGATGAGACCCAGTACTTC. The gene calls are TRBV12-5 and TRBJ2-5; TRBD2 matches at 12 bases. Germline lookup yields CDR1 LGHNT and CDR2 FRNRAP. With 1 base clipped from V and 5 bases from J, the junction kept 2 bases outside the gene matches. CDR3 length: 15 residues.

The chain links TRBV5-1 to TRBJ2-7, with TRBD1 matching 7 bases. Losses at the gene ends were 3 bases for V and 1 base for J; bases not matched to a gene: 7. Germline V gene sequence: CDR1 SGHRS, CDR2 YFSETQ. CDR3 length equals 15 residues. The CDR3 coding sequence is TGCGCCAGCAGCTCCGGGACAGAGATATCCTACGAGCAGTACTTC. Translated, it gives CASSSGTEISYEQYF.

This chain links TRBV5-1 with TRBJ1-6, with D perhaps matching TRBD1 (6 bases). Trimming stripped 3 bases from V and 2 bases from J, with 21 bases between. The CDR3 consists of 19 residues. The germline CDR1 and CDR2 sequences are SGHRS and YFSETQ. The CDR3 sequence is CASSSTPNRADTYNSPLHF. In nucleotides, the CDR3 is TGCGCCAGCAGCTCGACCCCGAACAGGGCTGACACCTATAATTCACCCCTCCACTTT.

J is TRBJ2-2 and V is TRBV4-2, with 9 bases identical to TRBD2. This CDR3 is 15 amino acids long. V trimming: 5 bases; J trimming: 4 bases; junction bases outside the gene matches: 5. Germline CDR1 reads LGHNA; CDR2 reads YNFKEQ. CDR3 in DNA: TGTGCCAGCAGCTCGGGACTAGCCGTCACCGGGGAGCTGTTTTTT. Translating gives CASSSGLAVTGELFF.

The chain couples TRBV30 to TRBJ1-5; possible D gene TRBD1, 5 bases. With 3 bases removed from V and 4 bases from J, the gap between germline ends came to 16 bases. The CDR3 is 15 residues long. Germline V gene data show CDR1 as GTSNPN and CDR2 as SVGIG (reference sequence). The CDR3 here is CAWSGKGLFNQPQHF. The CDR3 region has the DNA TGTGCCTGGAGCGGGAAGGGACTCTTTAATCAGCCCCAGCATTTT.

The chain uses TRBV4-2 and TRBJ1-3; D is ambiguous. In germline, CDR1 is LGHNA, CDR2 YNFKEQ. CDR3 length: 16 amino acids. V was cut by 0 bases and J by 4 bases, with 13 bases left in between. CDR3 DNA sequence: TGTGCCAGCAGCCAAGAGTGGCGGGGAATAGGAAACACCATATATTTT. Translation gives CASSQEWRGIGNTIYF.

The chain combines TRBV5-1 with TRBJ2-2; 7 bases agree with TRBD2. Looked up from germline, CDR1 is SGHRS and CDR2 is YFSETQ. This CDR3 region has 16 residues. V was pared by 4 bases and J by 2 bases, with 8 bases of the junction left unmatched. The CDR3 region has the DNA TGCGCCAGCAGCCCGGAGAGCGGGATCAACACCGGGGAGCTGTTTTTT. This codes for CASSPESGINTGELFF.

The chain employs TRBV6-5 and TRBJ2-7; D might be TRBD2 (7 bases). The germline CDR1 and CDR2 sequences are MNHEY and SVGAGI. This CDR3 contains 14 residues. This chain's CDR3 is CAISDLGGPSEQYV. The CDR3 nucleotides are TGTGCCATCAGTGATTTGGGGGGGCCTAGCGAGCAGTACGTC.

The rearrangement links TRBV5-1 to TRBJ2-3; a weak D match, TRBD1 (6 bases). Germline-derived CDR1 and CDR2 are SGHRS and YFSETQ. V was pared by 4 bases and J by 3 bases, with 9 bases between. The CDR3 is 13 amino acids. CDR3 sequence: CASSPGQTDTQYF. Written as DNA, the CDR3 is TGCGCCAGCAGCCCCGGACAGACAGATACGCAGTATTTT.

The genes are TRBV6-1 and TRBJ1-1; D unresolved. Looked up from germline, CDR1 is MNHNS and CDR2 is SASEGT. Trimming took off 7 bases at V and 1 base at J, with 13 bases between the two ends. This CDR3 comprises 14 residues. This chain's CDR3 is CASMISPGNTEAFF. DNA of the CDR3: TGTGCCAGCATGATAAGCCCGGGGAACACTGAAGCTTTCTTT.

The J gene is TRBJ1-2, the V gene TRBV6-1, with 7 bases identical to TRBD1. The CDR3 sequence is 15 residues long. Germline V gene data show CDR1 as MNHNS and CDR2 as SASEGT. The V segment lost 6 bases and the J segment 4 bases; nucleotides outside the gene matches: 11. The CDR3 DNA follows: TGTGCCAGCAGCCGAGAGGGGGCAGGGGGCTATGGCTACACCTTC. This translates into CASSREGAGGYGYTF.

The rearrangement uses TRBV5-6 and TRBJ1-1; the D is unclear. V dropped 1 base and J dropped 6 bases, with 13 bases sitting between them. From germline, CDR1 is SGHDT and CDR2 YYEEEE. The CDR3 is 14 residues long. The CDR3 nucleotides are TGTGCCAGCAGCTTGTATGGCAGGTCGGCTGAAGCTTTCTTT. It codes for CASSLYGRSAEAFF.

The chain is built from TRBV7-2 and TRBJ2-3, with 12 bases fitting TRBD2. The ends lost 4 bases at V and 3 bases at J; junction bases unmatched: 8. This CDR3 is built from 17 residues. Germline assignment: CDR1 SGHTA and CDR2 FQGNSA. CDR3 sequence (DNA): TGTGCCAGCAGCTCTGGACTAGCGGGGTCCGAGACAGATACGCAGTATTTT. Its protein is CASSSGLAGSETDTQYF.

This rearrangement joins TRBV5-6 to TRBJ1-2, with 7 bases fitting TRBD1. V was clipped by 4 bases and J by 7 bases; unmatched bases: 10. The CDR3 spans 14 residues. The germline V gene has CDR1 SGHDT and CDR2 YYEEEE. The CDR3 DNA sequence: TGTGCCAGCAGCCGCAGGGACAGCCTTATTGGCTACACCTTC. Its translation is CASSRRDSLIGYTF.

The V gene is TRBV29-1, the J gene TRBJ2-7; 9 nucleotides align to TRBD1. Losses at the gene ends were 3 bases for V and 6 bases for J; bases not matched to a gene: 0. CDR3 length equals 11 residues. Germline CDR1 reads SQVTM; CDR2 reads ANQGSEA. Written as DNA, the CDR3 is TGCAGCGTTGAGGACAGGGGCGAGCAGTACGTC. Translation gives CSVEDRGEQYV.